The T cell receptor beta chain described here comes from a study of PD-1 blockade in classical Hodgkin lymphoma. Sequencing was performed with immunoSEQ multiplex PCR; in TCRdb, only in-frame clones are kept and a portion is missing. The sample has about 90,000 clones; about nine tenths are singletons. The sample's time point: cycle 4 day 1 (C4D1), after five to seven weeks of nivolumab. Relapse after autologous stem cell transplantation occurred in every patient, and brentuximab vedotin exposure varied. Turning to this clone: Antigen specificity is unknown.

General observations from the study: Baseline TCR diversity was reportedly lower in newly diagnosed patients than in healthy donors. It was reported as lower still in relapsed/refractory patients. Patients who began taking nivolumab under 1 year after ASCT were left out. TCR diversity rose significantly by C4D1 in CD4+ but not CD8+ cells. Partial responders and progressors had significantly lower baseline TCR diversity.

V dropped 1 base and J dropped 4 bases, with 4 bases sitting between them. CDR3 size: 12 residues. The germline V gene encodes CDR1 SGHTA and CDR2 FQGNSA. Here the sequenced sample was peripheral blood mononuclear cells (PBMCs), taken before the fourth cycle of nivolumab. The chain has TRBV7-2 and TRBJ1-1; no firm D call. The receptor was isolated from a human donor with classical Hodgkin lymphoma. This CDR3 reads CASSLVVTEAFF. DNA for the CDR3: TGTGCCAGCAGCTTAGTGGTCACTGAAGCTTTCTTT.